This T cell receptor beta chain was profiled in a study of human T cells and chemical hapten exposure (dated by TCRdb to about 2021). For the study in its entirety: For sensitization, 2% DPC in acetone was applied to a roughly 2 cm by roughly 2 cm area of upper inner arm skin. The study tracked peripheral blood TCR repertoire changes in vivo during primary and secondary sensitization to the hapten diphenylcyclopropenone (DPC) in alopecia patients. Patch testing was done on the upper back using Finn chambers containing 0.01% DPC, and results were scored after 6 days according to International Contact Dermatitis Research Group standards. Blood was sampled from patients pre-sensitization (week 0) and at 2, 6 and about 24 weeks after DPC sensitization. Blood for TCR sequencing was provided by twenty-nine alopecia patients at one to four time points (pre-sensitization, 2, 6 and 24 weeks). The patient cohort, mostly female, included alopecia areata with under or over 50% scalp involvement, alopecia totalis and alopecia universalis. Throughout the roughly 24-week study period, patients were also given weekly therapeutic DPC doses on the scalp. The libraries were sequenced as a pool, and the TCR yield per sample differed mostly because of small variations in library volumes within the pool. General findings and caveats noted by the study authors: The number of TCRs above 1 in 1000 frequency did not change with DPC sensitization; there was no evidence of global repertoire structure alterations. Patch test score was positively correlated with the number of PT1 expanded TCRs, with significance at thresholds 8, 16 and 32 but not at 4. Because all patients had alopecia, a presumed autoimmune disease, the immune response of the patients might differ from that of healthy individuals. Repeated subsampling changed both the strength of the expansion versus patch-test correlation and the threshold at which the correlation became significant. Significantly more large CDR3 similarity clusters were formed by expanded TCRs than by pre-sensitization or healthy control sets, consistent with antigen-driven responses.

In this sample, this clonotype turned up many times. The antigen this receptor binds is unknown. Base quality data are lacking; no much larger clone is found one base away. In light of the paper, this sample's time point label describes: patch test 1, 2 weeks after DPC sensitization. The treatment or condition label on this specimen signifies: therapeutic diphenylcyclopropenone sensitization with weekly scalp DPC. At every patch-test visit, the blood draw took place before the patch test was put on. Patients were considered eligible if aged 18 to 70, diagnosed with alopecia and deemed suitable for DPC therapy, and patients were excluded if pregnant. Total RNA was extracted from unfractionated whole blood collected in Tempus Blood RNA tubes. Libraries were prepared through RACE. TCRdb shows the sequencer as NextSeq 500. During library preparation, unique molecular identifiers were attached to individual cDNA molecules so that TCRs could be counted in a quantitative, reproducible way. From each blood RNA sample, both TCR alpha and TCR beta chains were sequenced. The study's processing was this. The median number of TCRs per sample was roughly 98,000, ranging from roughly 20,000 to 690,600. The Decombinator software suite was used to annotate the V, J and CDR3 of the TCR reads. Every sample was subsampled to the same number of TCRs (28,000) for the PS versus PT1 abundance plots. TCRs were defined as expanded if absent before sensitization and observed at least eight times at the 2-week time point. TCRdb trimmed the raw reads at Q25, called clones with MiXCR and kept productive beta chains. Duplicate CDR3 protein sequences are folded into a single record with the most common DNA and genes. What appears here as the V and J calls and clone size reflects TCRdb's work, not the paper's. The sample profile shows some 400,000 distinct CDR3 sequences; approximately 5.1% of them were found once. About 2.1% of the sample comes from the top ten.

The CDR3 measures 15 amino acids from cysteine to phenylalanine. This entry keeps only the CDR3 DNA: 45 bases, framed from base 1. V lost 4 bases and J lost 2 bases; the stretch between them is 15 bases long. Via the germline V gene, CDR1 is SGHRS and CDR2 YFSETQ. Sequencing used whole blood, obtained in connection with sensitization to the hapten diphenylcyclopropenone (DPC). Recombination linked TRBV5-1 to TRBJ1-1, with the D segment identity uncertain. The receptor was isolated from a woman aged 50 to 60 with alopecia areata. Some clones in this sample may be carry-over from other donors' samples. In nucleotide form, the sequence is TGCGCCAGCAGCCTGGATCCGGGATTCAACACTGAAGCTTTCTTT. The translation is CASSLDPGFNTEAFF. Reference TRBV5-1 and TRBJ1-1 genes cover what lies past the CDR3, so the full variable domain is KAGVTQTPRYLIKTRGQQVTLSCSPISGHRSVSWYQQTPGQGLQFLFEYFSETQRNKGNFPGRFSGRQFSNSRSEMNVSTLELGDSALYLCASSLDPGFNTEAFFGQGTRLTVV.